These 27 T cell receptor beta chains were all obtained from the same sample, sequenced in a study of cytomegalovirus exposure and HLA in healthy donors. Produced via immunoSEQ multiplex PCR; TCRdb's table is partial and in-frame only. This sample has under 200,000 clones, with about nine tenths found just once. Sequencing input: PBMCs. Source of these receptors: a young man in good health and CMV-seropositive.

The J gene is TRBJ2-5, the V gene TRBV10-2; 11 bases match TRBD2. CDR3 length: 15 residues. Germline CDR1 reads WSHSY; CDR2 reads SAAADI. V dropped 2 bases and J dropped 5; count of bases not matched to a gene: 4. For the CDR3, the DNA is TGCGCCAGCAGTGAGCTAGCGGGAGGTGCTGAGACCCAGTACTTC. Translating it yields CASSELAGGAETQYF.

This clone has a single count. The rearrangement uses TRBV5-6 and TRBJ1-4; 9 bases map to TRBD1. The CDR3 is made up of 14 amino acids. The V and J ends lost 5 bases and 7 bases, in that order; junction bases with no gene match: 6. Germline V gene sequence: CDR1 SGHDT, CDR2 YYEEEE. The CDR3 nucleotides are TGTGCCAGCAGTTCAGGACAGGGGAGTGAAAAACTGTTTTTT. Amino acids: CASSSGQGSEKLFF.

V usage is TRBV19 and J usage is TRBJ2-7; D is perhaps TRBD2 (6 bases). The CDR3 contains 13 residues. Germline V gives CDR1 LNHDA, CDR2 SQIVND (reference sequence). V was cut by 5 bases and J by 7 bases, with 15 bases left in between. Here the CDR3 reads CASSHRLDREQYF. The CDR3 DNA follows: TGTGCCAGTAGTCACCGACTAGACCGTGAGCAGTACTTC.

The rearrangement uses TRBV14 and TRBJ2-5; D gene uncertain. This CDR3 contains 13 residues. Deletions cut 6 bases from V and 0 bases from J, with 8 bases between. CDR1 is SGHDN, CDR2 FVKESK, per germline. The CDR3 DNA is TGTGCCAGCAGAAGCGACTACCAAGAGACCCAGTACTTC. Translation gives CASRSDYQETQYF.

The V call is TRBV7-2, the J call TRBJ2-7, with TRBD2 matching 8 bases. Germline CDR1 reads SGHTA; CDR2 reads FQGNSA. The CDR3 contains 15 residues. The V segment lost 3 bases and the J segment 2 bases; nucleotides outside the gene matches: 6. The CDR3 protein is CASSFFSGKTYEQYF. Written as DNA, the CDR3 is TGTGCCAGCAGCTTTTTTAGCGGGAAGACCTACGAGCAGTACTTC.

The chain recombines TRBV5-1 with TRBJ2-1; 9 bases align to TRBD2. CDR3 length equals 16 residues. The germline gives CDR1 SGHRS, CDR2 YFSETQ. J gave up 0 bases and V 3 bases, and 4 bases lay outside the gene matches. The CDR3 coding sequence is TGCGCCAGCAGCTCCCGGACTAGCGACTCCTACAATGAGCAGTTCTTC. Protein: CASSSRTSDSYNEQFF.

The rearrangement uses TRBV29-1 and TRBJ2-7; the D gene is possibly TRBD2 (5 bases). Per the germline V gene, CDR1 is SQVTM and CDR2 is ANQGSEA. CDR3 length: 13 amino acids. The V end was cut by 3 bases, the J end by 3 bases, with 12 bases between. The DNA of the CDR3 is TGCAGCGTTGACTCCGGGAATGGCTACGAGCAGTACTTC. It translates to CSVDSGNGYEQYF.

The CDR3 spells CATSTTRGTDFTDTQYF. CDR3 nucleotide sequence: TGTGCCACCAGCACGACCAGGGGGACGGATTTCACAGATACGCAGTATTTT. V usage is TRBV15 and J usage is TRBJ2-3; 7 bases are shared with TRBD1. The CDR3 loop spans 17 amino acids. Trimming took 4 bases from V and 2 from J; bases not matched to a gene: 12. Looked up from germline, CDR1 is LNHNV and CDR2 is YYDKDF (reference sequence).

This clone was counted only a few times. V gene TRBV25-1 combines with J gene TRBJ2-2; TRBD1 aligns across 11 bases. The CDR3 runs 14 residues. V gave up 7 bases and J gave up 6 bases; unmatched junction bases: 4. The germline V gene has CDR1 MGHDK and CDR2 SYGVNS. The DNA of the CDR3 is TGTGCCAGCAACGAGGACAGGGGGCCCGGGGAGCTGTTTTTT. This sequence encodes CASNEDRGPGELFF.

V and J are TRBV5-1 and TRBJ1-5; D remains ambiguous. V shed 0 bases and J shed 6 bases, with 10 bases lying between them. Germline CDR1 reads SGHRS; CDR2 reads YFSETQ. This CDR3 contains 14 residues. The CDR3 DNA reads TGCGCCAGCAGCTTGGGGGCAGGAAGTCAGCCCCAGCATTTT. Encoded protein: CASSLGAGSQPQHF.

This CDR3 reads CASSLEGQYYEQYF. The CDR3 nucleotides read TGCGCCAGCAGCTTGGAGGGACAGTACTACGAGCAGTACTTC. The chain couples TRBV5-1 to TRBJ2-7, with TRBD1 identical over 7 bases. J was trimmed by 3 bases and V by 0 bases; bases with no gene match: 3. CDR1 is SGHRS and CDR2 is YFSETQ in the germline V gene. The CDR3 has 14 amino acids.

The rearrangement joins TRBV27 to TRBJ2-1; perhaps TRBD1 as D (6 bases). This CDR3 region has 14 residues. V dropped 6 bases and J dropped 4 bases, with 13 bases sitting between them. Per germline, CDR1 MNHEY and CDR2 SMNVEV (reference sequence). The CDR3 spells CASSPRGTYNEQFF. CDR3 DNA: TGTGCCAGCAGCCCCAGGGGTACTTACAATGAGCAGTTCTTC.

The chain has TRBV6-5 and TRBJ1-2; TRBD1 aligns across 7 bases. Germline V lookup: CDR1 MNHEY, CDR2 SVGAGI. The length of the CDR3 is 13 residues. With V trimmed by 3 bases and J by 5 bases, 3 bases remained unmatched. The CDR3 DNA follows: TGTGCCAGCAGTTATGGACAGGCTTATGGCTACACCTTC. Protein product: CASSYGQAYGYTF.

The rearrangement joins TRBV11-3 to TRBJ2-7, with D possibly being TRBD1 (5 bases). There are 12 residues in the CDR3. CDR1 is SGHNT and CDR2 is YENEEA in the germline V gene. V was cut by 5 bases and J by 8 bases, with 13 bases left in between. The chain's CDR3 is CASSLDSYQQYF. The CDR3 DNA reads TGTGCCAGCAGCCTCGACAGTTACCAGCAGTACTTC. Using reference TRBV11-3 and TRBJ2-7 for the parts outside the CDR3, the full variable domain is EAGVVQSPRYKIIEKKQPVAFWCNPISGHNTLYWYLQNLGQGPELLIRYENEEAVDDSQLPKDRFSAERLKGVDSTLKIQPAELGDSAVYLCASSLDSYQQYFGPGTRLTVT.

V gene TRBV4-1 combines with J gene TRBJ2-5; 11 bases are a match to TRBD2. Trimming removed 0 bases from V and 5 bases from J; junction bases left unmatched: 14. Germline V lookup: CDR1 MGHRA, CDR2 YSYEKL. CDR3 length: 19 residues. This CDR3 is CASSQDGTSGRWRSETQYF. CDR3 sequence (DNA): TGCGCCAGCAGCCAAGATGGAACTAGCGGGAGATGGCGTTCGGAGACCCAGTACTTC.

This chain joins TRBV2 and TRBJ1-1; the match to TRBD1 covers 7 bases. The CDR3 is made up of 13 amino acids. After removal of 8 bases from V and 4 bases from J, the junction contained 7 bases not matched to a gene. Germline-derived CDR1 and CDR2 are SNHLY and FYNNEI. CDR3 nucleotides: TGTGCCAGCGGAGGACAGGAGCTCACTGAAGCTTTCTTT. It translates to CASGGQELTEAFF.

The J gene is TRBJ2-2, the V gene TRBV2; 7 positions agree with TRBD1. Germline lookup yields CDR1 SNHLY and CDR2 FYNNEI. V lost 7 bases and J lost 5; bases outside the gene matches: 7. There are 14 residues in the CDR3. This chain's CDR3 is CASTGDRATGELFF. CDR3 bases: TGTGCCAGCACAGGGGACAGAGCGACCGGGGAGCTGTTTTTT.

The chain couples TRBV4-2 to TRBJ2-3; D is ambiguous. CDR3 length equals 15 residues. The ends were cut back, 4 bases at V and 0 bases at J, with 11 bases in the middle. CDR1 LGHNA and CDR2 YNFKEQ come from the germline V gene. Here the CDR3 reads CASSPRALSTDTQYF. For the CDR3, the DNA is TGTGCCAGCAGCCCCCGAGCGCTTAGCACAGATACGCAGTATTTT.

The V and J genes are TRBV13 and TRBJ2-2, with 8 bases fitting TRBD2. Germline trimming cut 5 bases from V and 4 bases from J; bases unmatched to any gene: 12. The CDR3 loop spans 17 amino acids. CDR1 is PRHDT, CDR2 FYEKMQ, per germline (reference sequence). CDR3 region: CASSKDPAGVGTGELFF. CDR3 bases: TGTGCCAGCAGCAAGGACCCAGCGGGAGTGGGCACCGGGGAGCTGTTTTTT.

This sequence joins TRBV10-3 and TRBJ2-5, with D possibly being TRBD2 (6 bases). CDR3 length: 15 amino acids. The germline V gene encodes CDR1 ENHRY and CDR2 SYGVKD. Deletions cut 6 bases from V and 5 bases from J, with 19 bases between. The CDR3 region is CAIRDSLTGAETQYF. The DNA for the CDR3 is TGTGCCATCAGAGATTCCTTGACGGGAGCGGAGACCCAGTACTTC.

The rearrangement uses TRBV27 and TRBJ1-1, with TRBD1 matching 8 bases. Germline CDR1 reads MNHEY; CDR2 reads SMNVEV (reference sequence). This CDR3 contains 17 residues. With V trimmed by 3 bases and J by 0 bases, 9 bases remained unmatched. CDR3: CASSFGQGGGLNTEAFF. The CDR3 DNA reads TGTGCCAGCAGTTTTGGACAGGGAGGGGGCTTGAACACTGAAGCTTTCTTT.

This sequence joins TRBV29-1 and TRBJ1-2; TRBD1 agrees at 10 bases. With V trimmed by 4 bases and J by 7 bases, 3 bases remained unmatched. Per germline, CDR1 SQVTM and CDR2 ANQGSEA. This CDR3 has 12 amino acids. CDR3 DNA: TGCAGCGTTGCCGGGACAGGGGTTGGCTACACCTTC. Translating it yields CSVAGTGVGYTF.

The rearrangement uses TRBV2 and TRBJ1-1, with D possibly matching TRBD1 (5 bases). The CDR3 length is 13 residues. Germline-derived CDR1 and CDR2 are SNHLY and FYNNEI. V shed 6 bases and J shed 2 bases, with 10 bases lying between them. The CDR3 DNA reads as TGTGCCAGCAGCAGGGAGGTTAACACTGAAGCTTTCTTT. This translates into CASSREVNTEAFF. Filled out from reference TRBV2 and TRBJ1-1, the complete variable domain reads EPEVTQTPSHQVTQMGQEVILRCVPISNHLYFYWYRQILGQKVEFLVSFYNNEISEKSEIFDDQFSVERPDGSNFTLKIRSTKLEDSAMYFCASSREVNTEAFFGQGTRLTVV.

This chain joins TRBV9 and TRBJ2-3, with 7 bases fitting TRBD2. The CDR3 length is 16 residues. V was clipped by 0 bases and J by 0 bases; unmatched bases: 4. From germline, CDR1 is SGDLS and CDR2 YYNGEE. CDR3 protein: CASSVGTRDSTDTQYF. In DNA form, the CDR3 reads TGTGCCAGCAGCGTAGGGACTAGAGACAGCACAGATACGCAGTATTTT.

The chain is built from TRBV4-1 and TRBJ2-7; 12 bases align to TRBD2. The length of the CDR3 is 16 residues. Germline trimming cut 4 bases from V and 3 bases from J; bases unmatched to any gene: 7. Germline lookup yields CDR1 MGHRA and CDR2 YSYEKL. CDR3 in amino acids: CASSRWTSGNLYEQYF. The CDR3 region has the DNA TGCGCCAGCAGCCGCTGGACTAGCGGGAACCTCTACGAGCAGTACTTC.

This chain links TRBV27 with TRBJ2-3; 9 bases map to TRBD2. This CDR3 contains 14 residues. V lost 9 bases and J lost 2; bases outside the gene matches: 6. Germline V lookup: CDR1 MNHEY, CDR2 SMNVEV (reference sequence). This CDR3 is CASSRLAVTDTQYF. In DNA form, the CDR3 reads TGTGCCAGTTCAAGACTAGCGGTCACAGATACGCAGTATTTT.

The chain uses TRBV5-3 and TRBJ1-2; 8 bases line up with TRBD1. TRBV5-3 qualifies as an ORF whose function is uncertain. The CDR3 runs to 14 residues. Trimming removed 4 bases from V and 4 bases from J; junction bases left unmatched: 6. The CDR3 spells CARSRDRTTYGYTF. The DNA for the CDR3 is TGTGCCAGAAGCCGGGACAGGACGACCTATGGCTACACCTTC.